A selection of T cell receptor beta chains follows, all from one sample in a study of cytomegalovirus exposure and HLA in healthy donors. Only in-frame clones appear in the TCRdb table, and some are missing; sequencing was by immunoSEQ multiplex PCR. The table shows approximately 160,000 clones, with approximately 71% occurring only once. The specimen was PBMCs. The receptor set was obtained from a man in his fifties or sixties in good health and CMV-seronegative. CDR3s include the opening cysteine and the closing phenylalanine or tryptophan. The D gene is left open where the match is weak.

D gene	J gene	V gene	CDR3 protein
.	TRBJ2-4	TRBV7-9	CASSLVGSTEDLAKNIQYF
TRBD1	TRBJ1-4	TRBV2	CASSLGTGSEKLFF
.	TRBJ1-3	TRBV6-6	CASTAGGNTIYF
.	TRBJ1-2	TRBV6-5	CASSYSPGLANYGYTF
TRBD1	TRBJ2-5	TRBV7-2	CASSVGTVEETQYF
TRBD1	TRBJ1-1	TRBV10-3	CAIPGQGDEAFF
TRBD1	TRBJ2-1	TRBV5-6	CASSADRGLYNEQFF
.	TRBJ1-5	TRBV28	CASSLLTSRVGNQPQHF
TRBD1	TRBJ2-1	TRBV5-1	CASSTRDRVYNEQFF
.	TRBJ1-3	TRBV29-1	CSVVQGTAGNTIYF
.	TRBJ2-2	TRBV7-2	CASSLATGTNTGELFF
TRBD1	TRBJ2-7	TRBV2	CASTTRTGGVEQYF
.	TRBJ1-2	TRBV5-1	CASSKDTRGYTF
TRBD1	TRBJ1-1	TRBV5-1	CASSWDRGATEAFF
TRBD1	TRBJ1-2	TRBV9	CASRDTTGIGYTF
TRBD2	TRBJ2-1	TRBV10-3	CAISDAGTSSTNEQFF
.	TRBJ1-1	TRBV4-1	CASSQVGLTEAFF
TRBD2	TRBJ2-7	TRBV5-1	CASSLVAGGYEQYF
TRBD1	TRBJ1-5	TRBV6-5	CASSYRTGRNQPQHF